The 28 T cell receptor beta chains below all came from one sample that was sequenced in a study of blood T cell repertoires in COVID-19. Repertoires were generated with immunoSEQ multiplex PCR, while TCRdb's copy carries only in-frame clones and drops some. The sample comprises about 110,000 clones, about 88% of which are singletons, and under 2.5% rests with the top ten. The source material was peripheral blood. All receptors come from a human donor in a cohort sampled during active COVID-19.

This clone was observed a single time. The chain links TRBV27 to TRBJ2-7; D is unclear. Germline CDR1 MNHEY, CDR2 SMNVEV (reference sequence). CDR3 length equals 12 residues. Between the trimmed V and J ends, which lost 4 bases and 12 bases, there was a span of 16 bases. The CDR3 region is CASSSQWARRYF. The CDR3 coding sequence is TGTGCCAGCAGTTCCCAGTGGGCCCGGCGGTACTTC.

The chain employs TRBV6-2 or TRBV6-3 and TRBJ2-7; the D gene is possibly TRBD2 (5 bases). CDR3 length equals 14 residues. V lost 0 bases and J 3 bases, leaving 9 bases between the germline ends. CDR1 is MNHEY and CDR2 is SVGEGT in the germline V gene. CDR3 protein: CASSYSSGYYEQYF. CDR3 sequence (DNA): TGTGCCAGCAGTTACTCGAGCGGATACTACGAGCAGTACTTC.

This clone was observed once. This chain joins TRBV18 and TRBJ2-5, with 9 bases aligning to TRBD2. Per germline, CDR1 KGHSH and CDR2 LQKENI. V lost 3 bases and J lost 5; bases outside the gene matches: 7. CDR3 size: 15 residues. The CDR3 nucleotides read TGTGCCAGCTCACCGGGACTAGCCTTCGAGGAGACCCAGTACTTC. Translating it yields CASSPGLAFEETQYF. The variable domain in full, completed from reference TRBV18 and TRBJ2-5, reads NAGVMQNPRHLVRRRGQEARLRCSPMKGHSHVYWYRQLPEEGLKFMVYLQKENIIDESGMPKERFSAEFPKEGPSILRIQQVVRGDSAAYFCASSPGLAFEETQYFGPGTRLLVL.

For the CDR3, the DNA is TGTGCCAGCAGCGTTGGACTAGCGGCACTCCAAGAGACCCAGTACTTC. Translation: CASSVGLAALQETQYF. The chain carries TRBV9 and TRBJ2-5; TRBD2 aligns across 10 bases. This CDR3 is built from 16 residues. Losses at the gene ends were 2 bases for V and 1 base for J; bases not matched to a gene: 5. Germline V CDR1 and CDR2: SGDLS, YYNGEE.

J is TRBJ2-1 and V is TRBV6-1; D might be TRBD2 (6 bases). This CDR3 is 14 amino acids long. V was clipped by 7 bases and J by 2 bases, with 12 bases between them. The V gene's germline CDR1 is MNHNS and CDR2 SASEGT. CDR3 region: CASIRDSAYNEQFF. The CDR3 DNA reads TGTGCCAGCATCCGGGACTCCGCCTACAATGAGCAGTTCTTC.

This sequence joins TRBV5-1 and TRBJ2-7; 7 positions agree with TRBD2. J lost 1 base, V lost 0 bases, and 1 base had no gene match. Germline V gene data show CDR1 as SGHRS and CDR2 as YFSETQ. This CDR3 has 14 amino acids. The CDR3 nucleotides are TGCGCCAGCAGCTTGGTCGGGGGGTCCTACGAGCAGTACTTC. Its protein product is CASSLVGGSYEQYF.

J is TRBJ1-4 and V is TRBV9; 8 bases match TRBD1. This CDR3 is built from 17 residues. Trimming at V came to 3 bases and at J to 0 bases, leaving 7 bases not matched to a gene. The germline V gene encodes CDR1 SGDLS and CDR2 YYNGEE. CDR3 coding DNA: TGTGCCAGCAGCGCCACCGGACAGGGTCCAACTAATGAAAAACTGTTTTTT. This codes for CASSATGQGPTNEKLFF.

This clone was picked up one time. CDR3 DNA sequence: TGTGCCAGCAGCTTCGGACAGGGGAACACTGAAGCTTTCTTT. Translated: CASSFGQGNTEAFF. The V call is TRBV11-1, the J call TRBJ1-1, with 8 nucleotides matching TRBD1. V shed 3 bases, J shed 1 base, and the junction held 1 base outside the gene matches. The CDR3 is 14 residues long. CDR1 and CDR2 from the germline V gene are SGHAT and FQDESV (reference sequence).

The rearrangement joins TRBV20-1 to TRBJ2-7; D uncertain. From germline, CDR1 is DFQATT and CDR2 SNEGSKA (reference sequence). This CDR3 spans 11 amino acids. With 6 bases removed from V and 3 bases from J, the gap between germline ends came to 9 bases. The CDR3 spells CSAPVGYEQYF. CDR3 in DNA: TGCAGTGCCCCGGTTGGCTACGAGCAGTACTTC.

The genes are TRBV6-5 and TRBJ1-3; D is ambiguous. CDR1 is MNHEY and CDR2 is SVGAGI in the germline V gene. CDR3 size: 11 residues. V was clipped by 7 bases and J by 10 bases, with 11 bases between them. CDR3 region: CASKVGETIYF. The CDR3 bases are TGTGCCAGCAAGGTTGGGGAGACCATATATTTT.

The chain employs TRBV6-6 and TRBJ1-2; D unclear. CDR3 length: 15 amino acids. Germline V gene sequence: CDR1 MNHNY, CDR2 SVGAGI (reference sequence). Trimming removed 0 bases from V and 0 bases from J, with 8 bases in between. CDR3 region: CASSYSRETNYGYTF. In nucleotides, the CDR3 is TGTGCCAGCAGTTACTCGAGGGAGACTAACTATGGCTACACCTTC.

This clone was seen a few times. The rearrangement joins TRBV28 to TRBJ1-1; D gene uncertain. Germline V lookup: CDR1 MDHEN, CDR2 SYDVKM. V lost 6 bases and J 1 base, leaving 9 bases between the germline ends. CDR3 size: 13 residues. The CDR3 region is CASSRRANTEAFF. The CDR3 DNA reads TGTGCCAGCAGCCGGAGAGCGAACACTGAAGCTTTCTTT.

The rearrangement joins TRBV6-5 to TRBJ2-7; D is perhaps TRBD1 (6 bases). The CDR3 runs 14 residues. Germline loops: CDR1 MNHEY, CDR2 SVGAGI. With 6 bases removed from V and 2 bases from J, the gap between germline ends came to 14 bases. This CDR3 reads CASRQGSSAYEQYF. The DNA of the CDR3 is TGTGCCAGCAGACAGGGATCCTCAGCCTACGAGCAGTACTTC.

This sequence joins TRBV9 and TRBJ2-1; 8 bases are a match to TRBD2. In germline, CDR1 is SGDLS, CDR2 YYNGEE. Germline trimming cut 4 bases from V and 3 bases from J; bases unmatched to any gene: 3. There are 14 residues in the CDR3. The CDR3 nucleotides read TGTGCCAGCAGCTTGCGGGGGGACTACAATGAGCAGTTCTTC. Its protein is CASSLRGDYNEQFF.

This rearrangement joins TRBV19 to TRBJ1-1; D not resolved. CDR3 length: 13 residues. The V gene's germline CDR1 is LNHDA and CDR2 SQIVND (reference sequence). V was pared by 7 bases and J by 0 bases, with 9 bases between. This chain's CDR3 is CASTLEVNTEAFF. In DNA form, the CDR3 reads TGTGCCAGTACCTTAGAGGTGAACACTGAAGCTTTCTTT.

V gene TRBV19 combines with J gene TRBJ1-1, with a tentative D call TRBD1 (6 bases). Germline CDR1 reads LNHDA; CDR2 reads SQIVND (reference sequence). This CDR3 is 11 amino acids long. V lost 5 bases to trimming and J lost 9 bases, with 10 bases between them. The CDR3 bases are TGTGCCAGTAGTGTTGGACAGAAAGCTTTCTTT. It is translated as CASSVGQKAFF.

The rearrangement uses TRBV2 and TRBJ2-2, with TRBD2 identical over 8 bases. Germline V gene sequence: CDR1 SNHLY, CDR2 FYNNEI. Germline trimming cut 6 bases from V and 0 bases from J; bases unmatched to any gene: 3. This CDR3 has 15 residues. The chain's CDR3 is CASRAGGSNTGELFF. The CDR3, as DNA: TGTGCCAGCAGGGCGGGAGGTTCGAACACCGGGGAGCTGTTTTTT.

The J gene is TRBJ2-7, the V gene TRBV6-1; the D is unclear. CDR1 and CDR2 from the germline V gene are MNHNS and SASEGT. This CDR3 spans 14 amino acids. V lost 1 base to trimming and J lost 0 bases, with 7 bases between them. The CDR3 loop is CASSEGGTSYEQYF. The DNA for the CDR3 is TGTGCCAGCAGTGAAGGTGGCACCTCCTACGAGCAGTACTTC.

In this sample, this clone turned up a few times. This chain links TRBV7-9 with TRBJ2-7; 9 nucleotides align to TRBD1. The CDR3 runs to 15 residues. V was clipped by 0 bases and J by 5 bases; unmatched bases: 5. CDR1 SEHNR and CDR2 FQNEAQ come from the germline V gene (reference sequence). The CDR3 bases are TGTGCCAGCAGCTTAGCGGCGGGACAGGGTCACGAGCAGTACTTC. This gives the protein CASSLAAGQGHEQYF.

The CDR3, as DNA: TGTGCCAGCAGCTTGGGACAGGTAGATCAGCCCCAGCATTTT. Its protein is CASSLGQVDQPQHF. The rearrangement links TRBV5-5 to TRBJ1-5; D is possibly TRBD1 (6 bases). This CDR3 region has 14 residues. Germline V gives CDR1 SGHKS, CDR2 YYEKEE (reference sequence). V shed 0 bases and J shed 5 bases, with 9 bases lying between them.

The CDR3 is CASSRSRGSNQPQHF. The CDR3 bases are TGTGCCAGCAGCCGCTCTCGAGGGAGCAATCAGCCCCAGCATTTT. The chain employs TRBV11-2 and TRBJ1-5, with no clear D. The CDR3 is 15 amino acids. V was shortened by 5 bases and J by 1 base, with 12 bases between the two germline ends. Germline V gives CDR1 SGHAT, CDR2 FQNNGV.

The chain is built from TRBV10-3 and TRBJ2-1; D may be TRBD1 (5 bases). The CDR3 extends over 13 amino acids. The V end was cut by 6 bases, the J end by 4 bases, with 10 bases between. CDR1 is ENHRY, CDR2 SYGVKD, per germline. CDR3 protein: CAISGTGYNEQFF. In DNA, the CDR3 is TGTGCCATCAGCGGAACAGGTTACAATGAGCAGTTCTTC.

V and J are TRBV3-1 (or the pseudogene TRBV3-2) and TRBJ2-7; maybe TRBD2 (5 bases). The CDR3 is made up of 17 amino acids. CDR1 is LGHDT and CDR2 is YNNKEL in the germline V gene (reference sequence). V was clipped by 0 bases and J by 7 bases, with 22 bases between them. CDR3 sequence (DNA): TGTGCCAGCAGCCAAGAAGGTGGAGGCGGCTGGATGGGGGAGCAGTACTTC. It encodes CASSQEGGGGWMGEQYF.

This clone came up once. This chain joins TRBV29-1 and TRBJ2-1, with TRBD2 matching over 15 bases. J lost 12 bases, V lost 3 bases, and 0 bases had no gene match. Germline CDR1 reads SQVTM; CDR2 reads ANQGSEA. The CDR3 extends over 12 amino acids. The CDR3 nucleotides read TGCAGCGTTGAGGGACTAGCGGGAGGGCAGTTCTTC. Residues: CSVEGLAGGQFF.

The rearrangement links TRBV18 to TRBJ1-1; TRBD1 matches 7 bases. CDR1 is KGHSH, CDR2 LQKENI, per germline. The CDR3 extends over 15 amino acids. V lost 3 bases and J lost 0; bases outside the gene matches: 4. The CDR3 here is CASSPLGQMNTEAFF. CDR3 sequence (DNA): TGTGCCAGCTCACCTCTGGGACAGATGAACACTGAAGCTTTCTTT.

The chain uses TRBV3-1 (or the pseudogene TRBV3-2) and TRBJ2-3, with a tentative D call TRBD2 (5 bases). This CDR3 region has 14 residues. The V end lost 4 bases, the J end lost 5 bases, and 13 bases lay between the germline ends. CDR1 LGHDT and CDR2 YNNKEL come from the germline V gene (reference sequence). CDR3 bases: TGTGCCAGCAGCCGAGCCGGGATAAGAGATACGCAGTATTTT. It yields the protein CASSRAGIRDTQYF.

The CDR3 here is CASSYSGSSYEQYF. DNA of the CDR3: TGTGCCAGCAGTTACTCGGGGAGTTCCTACGAGCAGTACTTC. The chain joins TRBV6-5 to TRBJ2-7; tentatively, D is TRBD2 (5 bases). V was clipped by 0 bases and J by 1 base, with 7 bases between them. The CDR3 runs to 14 residues. Germline V gene lookup returns CDR1 MNHEY and CDR2 SVGAGI.

This sequence joins TRBV27 and TRBJ2-7; TRBD1 matches at 9 bases. This CDR3 region has 15 residues. The V segment lost 4 bases and the J segment 3 bases; nucleotides outside the gene matches: 7. The V gene's germline CDR1 is MNHEY and CDR2 SMNVEV (reference sequence). Here the CDR3 DNA reads TGTGCCAGCAGTTACCTCGGGACAGGGATCTACGAGCAGTACTTC. Translating it yields CASSYLGTGIYEQYF.